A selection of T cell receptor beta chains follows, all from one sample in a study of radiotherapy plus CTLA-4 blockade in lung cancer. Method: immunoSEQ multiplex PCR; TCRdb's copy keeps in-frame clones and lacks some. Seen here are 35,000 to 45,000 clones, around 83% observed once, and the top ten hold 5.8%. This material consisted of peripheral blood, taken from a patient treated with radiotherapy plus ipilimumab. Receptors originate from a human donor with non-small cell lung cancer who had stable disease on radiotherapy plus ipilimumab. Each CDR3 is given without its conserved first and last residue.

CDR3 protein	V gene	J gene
ASSPRGGGYT	TRBV19	TRBJ1-2
ASTSNRGMNTEAF	TRBV28	TRBJ1-1
ASSLAAPYNEQF	TRBV10-1	TRBJ2-1
ASSLTGGQETQY	TRBV7-3	TRBJ2-5
ASSYSRGYGYT	TRBV6-5	TRBJ1-2
ASSFSGHIQETQY	TRBV2	TRBJ2-5
ARPRDYNTGELF	TRBV7-3	TRBJ2-2
ASSSRTSGRYEQY	TRBV19	TRBJ2-7
AISDLPHGQGSYGYT	TRBV10-3	TRBJ1-2
ASSYGTSGGYEQY	TRBV5-1	TRBJ2-7
ASSQGGDRVF	TRBV14	TRBJ1-4
ASRTRVYEQY	TRBV2	TRBJ2-7
ASSLFISRDRGRGSEKLF	TRBV28	TRBJ1-4
ASSPKPDSYSVYGYT	TRBV18	TRBJ1-2
ASSLRQGARNTEAF	TRBV7-9	TRBJ1-1
ASSPSGRDEQY	TRBV2	TRBJ2-7
AWSDSPGEQF	TRBV30	TRBJ2-1
ASSMVLWHNEQF	TRBV5-1	TRBJ2-1
ASSVSGCSY	TRBV14	TRBJ2-7
ASSGPRTVSPYNEQF	TRBV5-6	TRBJ2-1
ASSSRLAGFSGANVLT	TRBV27	TRBJ2-6
ASSIDRENSNQPQH	TRBV19	TRBJ1-5
ASSQSGKTEAF	TRBV4-1	TRBJ1-1
ASSAATGAADTQY	TRBV2	TRBJ2-3
ASSLWGGVGDLNTEAF	TRBV7-6	TRBJ1-1
ASSIIDTASYEQY	TRBV18	.
ASSLAGGPYEQY	TRBV7-8	TRBJ2-7
ASSASSGSYEQY	TRBV10-2	TRBJ2-7
AWSVQGTGQPQH	TRBV30	TRBJ1-5
ASSLGSFGGAQETQY	TRBV7-2	TRBJ2-5
ASSSGTLNQETQY	TRBV7-6	TRBJ2-5
ASSIDRVQTGELF	TRBV7-2	TRBJ2-2
AVGGDRSYNEQF	TRBV27	TRBJ2-1
ASRPDGRGQGTEAF	TRBV19	TRBJ1-1
ASSFPGQGVEAF	TRBV5-6	TRBJ1-1
ASSLRTEGNYGYT	TRBV27	TRBJ1-2
ASSQEEGNTGELF	TRBV4-3	TRBJ2-2
ASSTSGLGTDTQY	TRBV5-4	TRBJ2-3
ASSPAGTGVTDTQY	TRBV7-2	TRBJ2-3
ASSGLAGGPADTQY	TRBV7-8	TRBJ2-3
ASSFYYSNQPQH	TRBV7-2	TRBJ1-5
ASSLGGGYEQY	TRBV7-3	TRBJ2-7
SVELAHEQF	TRBV29-1	TRBJ2-1
ASRSGGRSSYEQY	TRBV6-6	TRBJ2-7
ASGARQGTYEQY	TRBV2	TRBJ2-7
ASTSTGTGTRSSYEQY	TRBV27	TRBJ2-7
ASSFAPGLRVTEAF	TRBV27	TRBJ1-1
ASSKESRTSGNTDTQY	TRBV21-1	TRBJ2-3
ASSQQRTSGYEQY	TRBV4-3	TRBJ2-7
ASSDDRGRSSYNSPLH	TRBV11-2	TRBJ1-6
ASSSRPGQTNTGELF	TRBV27	TRBJ2-2
ASSLGRTENEQF	TRBV11-2	TRBJ2-1
ASSLYRVRYEKLF	TRBV5-6	TRBJ1-4
ASSSSGNQPQH	TRBV28	TRBJ1-5
ASSQELGTPYEQY	TRBV4-3	TRBJ2-7
ASSFSGFGEQY	TRBV28	TRBJ2-7
ASTTDRQETQY	TRBV7-2	TRBJ2-5
ASSTRLAGGTDTQY	TRBV10-1	TRBJ2-3
ASKERETDTQY	TRBV5-1	TRBJ2-3
ASSLLLAGGSYNEQF	TRBV5-6	TRBJ2-1